One T cell receptor (beta chain) is described in this entry. Its antigen is not known. Trimming cost V 0 bases and J 4 bases, with 12 bases left between them. Germline V gene sequence: CDR1 MNHEY, CDR2 SVGAGI. CDR3 size: 16 residues. This sample stems from a study of T-cell memory formation after mild COVID-19. Overall study context: Largely, TCR clusters stayed within a single donor.

The 5'RACE method, run with constant-segment primers, produced TCR alpha and TCR beta cDNA libraries (carrying sample barcodes and UMIs). TCRdb re-analysed the 5' RACE reads in MiXCR, keeping a single row per CDR3 protein. Of approximately 350,000 distinct CDR3 sequences listed, roughly 14% are singletons. General study findings and limits: Later expanders leaned CD4+, whereas day 15 to 85 contracting clones were balanced CD4/CD8. Day 37-peaking second-wave clones had unconfirmed SARS-CoV-2 specificity.

The chain links TRBV6-5 to TRBJ1-4, with D possibly matching TRBD1 (5 bases). The specimen was PBMCs or a T cell subset sorted from them (not recorded which). The receptor was derived from a man between 18 and 35 years old who had mild COVID-19 (a few samples of this study predate the infection). Cell type and time point are not known. The CDR3 loop is CASSYSGGAGNEKLFF. The CDR3 nucleotides are TGTGCCAGCAGTTACTCGGGAGGGGCTGGTAATGAAAAACTGTTTTTT.